The clone carrying this T cell receptor beta chain turned up a few times. Its antigen is as yet unknown. Sequenced with the Oncomine TCR Beta short-read assay was DNA taken from cultured CD4+ T cells. TCRdb itself ran the PCR reads through MiXCR, one entry per CDR3 protein. The table records some 11,000 distinct CDR3 sequences, 41% of them present only once. The CDR3 is 15 residues long. CDR1 MNHEY and CDR2 SVGAGI come from the germline V gene. V gave up 0 bases and J gave up 8 bases; unmatched junction bases: 4. The treatment is: roughly 10-day PBMC culture with coronavirus spike peptide pools or control peptides (ViraFEST assay). This sample stems from a study of vaccination and CD4 T cells after COVID-19.

This receptor was obtained from a human donor who had recovered from COVID-19. The chain is built from TRBV6-5 and TRBJ1-6, with 7 bases identical to TRBD1. Sequencing was carried out using CD4+ T cells from blood, cultured in vitro. DNA for the CDR3: TGTGCCAGCAGTTACTCCGGGACAGTAGATTCACCCCTCCACTTT. Its protein product is CASSYSGTVDSPLHF.